Reported below is one T cell receptor (beta chain). This clonotype was counted ten times or more. There is no known antigen for this receptor. No clone much larger than this one lies a single base away; base qualities are absent. Hyperthyroidism was considered stable if no progression to ophthalmopathy occurred within 18 months of follow-up. Patients with hyperthyroidism were aged 18 to 65 years, had been newly diagnosed, and had a disease duration of less than 2 months. Patients were excluded if they had other autoimmune diseases, uncontrolled infections, pregnancy or lactation. Diagnosis relied on clinical symptoms, serum thyroxine, TRAb, thyroid ultrasound and orbital computed tomography. Ficoll-Paque density gradient centrifugation was used to isolate PBMCs from 8.5 to 10 ml of fresh peripheral blood. Total RNA was extracted with Trizol reagent and quality-checked on an Agilent 2100 Bioanalyzer.

This sample was taken from a study of Graves' ophthalmopathy and Graves' hyperthyroidism (dated by TCRdb to the late 2010s). Concerning the study at large: Peripheral blood was collected at initial diagnosis, before any treatment. To tell Graves' ophthalmopathy apart from Graves' hyperthyroidism, and to predict which patients would progress to ophthalmopathy, the study relied on TCR beta repertoire signatures. In total, some 140 blood samples were TCR-sequenced: 43 ophthalmopathy, around 75 hyperthyroidism and approximately 17 hyperthyroidism-to-ophthalmopathy patients. To explore V-J signatures distinguishing ophthalmopathy from hyperthyroidism, a discovery set of roughly 100 patients (roughly 45 ophthalmopathy, roughly 55 stable hyperthyroidism) was enrolled. An independent validation cohort was composed of approximately 18 hyperthyroidism patients and over 15 patients who later progressed from hyperthyroidism to ophthalmopathy. T-cell repertoires of thyroid tissue and blood were compared in 5 or 6 hyperthyroidism patients. Following sampling, methimazole starting at 30 mg daily was administered to hyperthyroidism patients, and high-dose intravenous methylprednisolone was administered to ophthalmopathy patients. The 95 to 100 discovery patients were randomly divided into training and test sets at a 7:3 ratio. Points the paper makes about the study in general: In validation, the model predicted ophthalmopathy progression with about 71% sensitivity and less than 80% specificity; some twelve predicted patients were CT-confirmed with GO in a median of approximately 6.5 months. In cross-validation, the 13-signature model distinguished ophthalmopathy from stable hyperthyroidism with less than 90% sensitivity and approximately 81% specificity, while in the test set the corresponding values were approximately 80% and 75%. Among expanded thyroid clonotypes with frequency above 0.001, most also showed up in blood, which suggests that blood repertoires may reflect the thyroid immune response. No statistical method was used to set the sample size in advance, and the investigators knew which group each participant was assigned to.

For repertoire sequencing, TCR beta CDR3 regions were amplified from RNA transcripts. A first-round RT-PCR used HTBI primers with the Qiagen OneStep RT-PCR kit, followed by a second-round multiplex PCR, size selection and purification. Libraries were sequenced paired-end with 100 bp reads on an Illumina HiSeq2000. The study's processing was this. SOAPnuke was used for read processing, and reads with adapters, uncalled bases, a mean Phred below 15, or no exact constant-primer or identifier match were discarded. High-quality paired reads were merged with COPE v1.2.5. Each unique nucleotide sequence was treated as a clonotype, and MiTCR v1.1 was used to align the clonotypes to the IMGT TRB V, D and J references. The analysis was limited to V-J combinations with a frequency above 0.0001, which together covered 99.2% of repertoires. For each V-J combination, a TCR clonal expansion and chaos score was defined as the ratio of F50 clonal expansion to chaos observed in the TCRdist matrix. Welch's t-statistics and random forest were used to narrow the features down to roughly twelve V-J combinations, which were then fed into a naive Bayes classifier. The similarity between thyroid and blood repertoires was quantified using the Morisita-Horn index. The public reads were run again by TCRdb, first through fastp at Q25 and then through MiXCR, and only productive beta chains were kept. Merged by CDR3 protein, the rows form single entries marked with the most common genes and DNA. Clone size and V and J calls follow TCRdb, not the original study. This sample is represented by about 400,000 distinct CDR3 sequences; 15% of them were singletons. Approximately 7% of the sample is in the top ten clones.

V and J lose 6 bases and 5 bases, and a span of 13 bases separates them. The cysteine opens and the phenylalanine closes a CDR3 of 13 amino acids. The CDR3 DNA has 39 bases and is translated from base 1. CDR1 and CDR2, looked up from the germline V gene, are MNHEY and SVGAGI. Sample: peripheral blood. This receptor chain uses TRBV6-5 and TRBJ1-2, with the D gene uncertain. The clonotype was recovered from a woman aged 18-30 years with stable Graves' hyperthyroidism. Donor details come from another sample of the same person, matched by shared clones. The sequenced DNA is TGTGCCAGCAGGGCCGGAGGATTATATGGCTACACCTTC. Its product reads: CASRAGGLYGYTF.